Below are 15 T cell receptor beta chains sequenced from a single sample in a study of CD8+CD57+ T cells in acquired aplastic anemia. Sequencing was done on patients that had shown CD8+CD57+ cell expansion by flow cytometry. CDR3 and TCR beta VDJ profiling relied on genomic DNA as the template. TCRdb analysed the reads with MiXCR anew, one entry per CDR3 protein. The table includes about 180,000 distinct CDR3 sequences, roughly 50% detected once. Source material: sorted CD4+, CD8+, or CD8+CD57+ T cells (not recorded which) from PBMCs. All receptors come from a human donor with aplastic anemia.

This clonotype turned up a few times. The chain couples TRBV24-1 to TRBJ2-6; perhaps TRBD2 as D (5 bases). V dropped 3 bases and J dropped 3 bases, with 11 bases sitting between them. CDR1 is KGHDR and CDR2 is SFDVKD in the germline V gene. CDR3 size: 16 residues. CDR3 amino acids: CATSDPAGVGANVLTF. Here the CDR3 DNA reads TGTGCCACCAGTGATCCTGCCGGGGTTGGGGCCAACGTCCTGACTTTC.

CDR3 nucleotide sequence: TGTGCCACCTCTGGGGGCAGGGCCCTCACAGATACGCAGTATTTT. Encoded protein: CATSGGRALTDTQYF. This chain connects TRBV19 to TRBJ2-3, with D tentatively TRBD1 (6 bases). CDR3 length equals 15 residues. The ends were cut back, 10 bases at V and 2 bases at J, with 19 bases in the middle. Germline CDR1 is LNHDA and CDR2 is SQIVND (reference sequence).

This clonotype was picked up many times. The chain couples TRBV2 to TRBJ2-7, with D unclear. Germline V gene data show CDR1 as SNHLY and CDR2 as FYNNEI. This CDR3 is built from 14 residues. The germline V and J ends were trimmed by 10 bases and 2 bases, with 18 bases remaining between them. The CDR3: CAILGTVSTYEQYF. The DNA for the CDR3 is TGTGCCATCCTGGGCACAGTGTCTACCTACGAGCAGTACTTC. Full variable domain (rest looked up from reference TRBV2 and TRBJ2-7): EPEVTQTPSHQVTQMGQEVILRCVPISNHLYFYWYRQILGQKVEFLVSFYNNEISEKSEIFDDQFSVERPDGSNFTLKIRSTKLEDSAMYFCAILGTVSTYEQYFGPGTRLTVT.

The chain recombines TRBV29-1 with TRBJ2-5, with D uncertain. Trimming removed 5 bases at V and 2 bases at J, with 9 bases between. Germline lookup yields CDR1 SQVTM and CDR2 ANQGSEA. This CDR3 has 12 residues. In DNA, the CDR3 is TGCAGCGTTCGTCCAGCTCAAGAGACCCAGTACTTC. Protein sequence: CSVRPAQETQYF.

The chain joins TRBV28 to TRBJ1-6, with D maybe TRBD1 (6 bases). CDR1 is MDHEN, CDR2 SYDVKM, per germline. The CDR3 covers 14 residues. The ends were cut back, 5 bases at V and 9 bases at J, with 14 bases in the middle. The CDR3 DNA is TGTGCCAGCAGTCTACAGGGACGTAGTTCACCCCTCCACTTT. Protein: CASSLQGRSSPLHF.

V is TRBV15 and J is TRBJ2-1, with TRBD1 matching 11 bases. The CDR3 covers 16 residues. With V trimmed by 1 base and J by 3 bases, 2 bases remained unmatched. Germline assignment: CDR1 LNHNV and CDR2 YYDKDF (reference sequence). CDR3 bases: TGTGCCACCAGCAGAGCGGGGACAGGGGGCTACAATGAGCAGTTCTTC. This encodes CATSRAGTGGYNEQFF.

This clonotype occurred many times. The chain uses TRBV14 and TRBJ1-2, with D hard to call. The V gene lost 1 base and the J gene lost 8 bases, with 11 bases spanning the gap. Germline loops: CDR1 SGHDN, CDR2 FVKESK. The CDR3 length is 13 residues. DNA for the CDR3: TGTGCCAGCAGCCAAGGGGGAGTGGGAGGCTACACCTTC. Translation gives CASSQGGVGGYTF.

This clonotype was seen repeatedly, ten times or more. The V and J genes are TRBV7-6 and TRBJ2-5; D possibly corresponds to TRBD2 (6 bases). Per the germline V gene, CDR1 is SGHVS and CDR2 is FNYEAQ. This CDR3 is 15 amino acids long. With 5 bases removed from V and 4 bases from J, the gap between germline ends came to 17 bases. The CDR3 here is CASSRTPGVLETQYF. As DNA, the CDR3 is TGTGCCAGCAGCCGAACCCCGGGGGTCCTAGAGACCCAGTACTTC. The whole variable domain, remainder taken from reference TRBV7-6 and TRBJ2-5, is GAGVSQSPRYKVTKRGQDVALRCDPISGHVSLYWYRQALGQGPEFLTYFNYEAQQDKSGLPNDRFSAERPEGSISTLTIQRTEQRDSAMYRCASSRTPGVLETQYFGPGTRLLVL.

This clonotype was observed at least ten times. The rearrangement uses TRBV7-2 and TRBJ2-7, with TRBD2 matching over 15 bases. Losses at the gene ends were 5 bases for V and 6 bases for J; bases not matched to a gene: 5. Germline values: CDR1 SGHTA, CDR2 FQGNSA. The length of the CDR3 is 15 residues. CDR3 in amino acids: CASSVGLAGGREQYF. The CDR3 nucleotides read TGTGCCAGCAGCGTCGGACTAGCGGGAGGGCGCGAGCAGTACTTC.

This clonotype showed up many times. This chain connects TRBV7-7 to TRBJ2-2; the D gene could be TRBD1 or TRBD2 (6 bases each). Germline V gene sequence: CDR1 SSHAT, CDR2 FNYEAQ (reference sequence). V was shortened by 1 base and J by 4 bases, with 10 bases between the two germline ends. CDR3 length: 15 residues. The CDR3 DNA is TGTGCCAGCAGCTTAGTCGGAGGGGGCACCGGGGAGCTGTTTTTT. Amino acids: CASSLVGGGTGELFF.

To note about this clonotype: The DNA is omitted, as the CDR3 cannot be located on it reliably, and the CDR3 follows TCRdb's listing. The V and J genes are TRBV24-1 and TRBJ2-2; the table's D call TRBD2 went unverified against the DNA. The CDR3 length is 16 residues, termini included. Per the germline V gene, CDR1 is KGHDR and CDR2 is SFDVKD. CDR3 sequence reads: CAICSARDVPSGELFF.

The J gene is TRBJ1-4, the V gene TRBV10-3; the match to TRBD1 covers 9 bases. Per the germline V gene, CDR1 is ENHRY and CDR2 is SYGVKD. J was trimmed by 7 bases and V by 0 bases; bases with no gene match: 12. The CDR3 is 18 residues long. CDR3 amino acids: CAISESKGGDREAEKLFF. CDR3 DNA: TGTGCCATCAGTGAGTCCAAGGGTGGGGACAGGGAAGCTGAAAAACTGTTTTTT.

Details on this clonotype: In this CDR3 the conserved last residue, phenylalanine or tryptophan, is missing, so a read error is likely. Because the CDR3's place on the DNA is in doubt, the DNA is left out and the CDR3 is given as listed by TCRdb. CDR3 region: CAISESTNS. The chain couples TRBV10-3 to TRBJ1-6. The CDR3 has 9 residues if both end residues are counted. Germline loops: CDR1 ENHRY, CDR2 SYGVKD.

The sample holds many counts of this clonotype. V usage is TRBV2 and J usage is TRBJ2-7; 7 bases fit TRBD1. The J segment lost 0 bases and the V segment lost 3 bases, leaving 2 bases of the junction unmatched. Germline CDR1 and CDR2: SNHLY and FYNNEI. The CDR3 totals 14 residues. CDR3 DNA sequence: TGTGCCAGCAGTGATTGGACAGGCTCCTACGAGCAGTACTTC. Protein product: CASSDWTGSYEQYF. Combining the CDR3 with reference TRBV2 and TRBJ2-7 gives the whole variable domain EPEVTQTPSHQVTQMGQEVILRCVPISNHLYFYWYRQILGQKVEFLVSFYNNEISEKSEIFDDQFSVERPDGSNFTLKIRSTKLEDSAMYFCASSDWTGSYEQYFGPGTRLTVT.

V is TRBV2 and J is TRBJ2-3; 9 bases map to TRBD1. V lost 6 bases to trimming and J lost 5 bases; unmatched junction nucleotides: 3. Germline-derived CDR1 and CDR2 are SNHLY and FYNNEI. There are 13 residues in the CDR3. The CDR3 DNA reads as TGTGCCAGCAGGACAGGGGGTATAGATACGCAGTATTTT. Amino acids: CASRTGGIDTQYF.